This T cell receptor beta chain came from a study of blood T cell repertoires in COVID-19 (dated by TCRdb to the early 2020s). At the level of the whole study: Collaborator samples came from the United States, Italy and Spain and covered acute and convalescent phases of COVID-19. A freely available public database, intended as a resource for researchers studying the immune response to SARS-CoV-2, is where the repertoires were released. The samples were drawn from the first 160 participants of the ongoing ImmuneRACE study and from 1,254 subjects provided by 6 global collaborators. The prospective study material was composed of cDNA or gDNA derived from T cells, B-cell-depleted T cells, or PBMCs. The dataset comprised deeply sampled blood TCRbeta repertoires from subjects exposed to, actively infected with, or recovered from COVID-19. Where available, HLA class I and class II types were taken from metadata supplied by the sample provider and were not determined by assay-based typing. The sample metadata nearly always contained a de-identified subject ID, COVID-19 status, age in years and sex.

V is pruned by 0 bases and J by 5 bases, leaving 6 bases of the junction without a gene match. The CDR3, from cysteine to phenylalanine, totals 17 residues. This entry keeps only the CDR3 DNA: 51 bases, framed from base 1. CDR1 and CDR2 are drawn from the germline V gene (reference sequence): SGHNT, YYREEE. Participants in the prospective study were aged 18 to 89 years, lived in under 30 United States geographic areas, and enrolled through a virtual design. Cohort assignment in the prospective study relied on participant-reported clinical history from a screening survey and a study questionnaire. Recovered participants in ImmuneRACE Cohort 3 were defined as having two consecutive negative NP/OP PCR tests, clearance from a healthcare professional, or resolution of symptoms. In the prospective study, mobile phlebotomists collected whole blood, serum and a nasopharyngeal or oropharyngeal swab from each participant. Over an approximately 2-month period, participants in the prospective study had the option of providing additional blood draws and questionnaires. Prospective study blood samples were shipped either frozen or at room temperature before DNA extraction.

TCRbeta CDR3 regions were amplified from genomic DNA using the immunoSEQ Assay, a bias-controlled multiplex PCR. Per the source publication's procedure: Within the assay, amplification of reference gene primers was used to estimate how many nucleated cells each sample contained. To quantify the absolute abundance of each unique TCRbeta CDR3 rearrangement, sequence reads were collapsed and filtered. For each sample, productive Simpson clonality was calculated by taking the square root of Simpson's diversity index across productive rearrangements. TCRdb mirrors the immuneACCESS table, restricted to in-frame sequences. Some clones are absent from its copies; in checked studies, under half trace to an unresolved V gene, and the reason for the others is unknown. That table furnishes V, J and clone size, whereas the DNA furnished D and trimming. This sample has about 500,000 clones in its table, and about 85% of those were observed once. The top ten hold roughly 0.72% of the sample.

Concerning this clone itself: Its target antigen remains unknown. Qualities for individual bases were not recorded, and no much larger clone is one base off.

The paper's findings and limits, for the study overall: The quantity of clinical and demographic metadata differed by source and by participant and was supplied without curation.

Here the chain combines TRBV5-4 and TRBJ2-7, with 15 bases matching TRBD2. Sequencing was carried out using PBMCs or T cells enriched from blood (not recorded which). The clonotype comes from a woman younger than 30 who had recovered from COVID-19. The nucleotide sequence reads as follows: TGTGCCAGCAGCTTGGCTGGGACTAGCGGGGGGAAGAACGAGCAGTACTTC. This sequence encodes CASSLAGTSGGKNEQYF.